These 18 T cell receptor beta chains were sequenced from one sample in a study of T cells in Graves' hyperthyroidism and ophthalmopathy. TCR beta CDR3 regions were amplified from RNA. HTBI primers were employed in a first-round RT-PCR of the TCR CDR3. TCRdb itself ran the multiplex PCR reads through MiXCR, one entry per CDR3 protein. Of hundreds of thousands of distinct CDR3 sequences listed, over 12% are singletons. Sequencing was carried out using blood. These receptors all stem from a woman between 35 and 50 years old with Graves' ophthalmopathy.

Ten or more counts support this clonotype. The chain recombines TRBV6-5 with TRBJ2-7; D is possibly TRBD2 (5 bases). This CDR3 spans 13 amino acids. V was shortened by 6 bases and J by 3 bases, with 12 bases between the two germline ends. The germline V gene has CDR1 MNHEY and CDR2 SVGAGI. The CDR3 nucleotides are TGTGCCAGCAGACTTACTAGTTACTACGAGCAGTACTTC. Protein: CASRLTSYYEQYF.

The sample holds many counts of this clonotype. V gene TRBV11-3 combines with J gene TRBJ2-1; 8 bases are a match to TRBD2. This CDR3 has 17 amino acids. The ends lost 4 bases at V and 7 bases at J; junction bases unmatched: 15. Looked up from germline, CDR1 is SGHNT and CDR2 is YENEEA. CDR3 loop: CASSSDRGREAWNEQFF. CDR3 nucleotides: TGTGCCAGCAGCTCTGACCGGGGGCGGGAGGCTTGGAATGAGCAGTTCTTC.

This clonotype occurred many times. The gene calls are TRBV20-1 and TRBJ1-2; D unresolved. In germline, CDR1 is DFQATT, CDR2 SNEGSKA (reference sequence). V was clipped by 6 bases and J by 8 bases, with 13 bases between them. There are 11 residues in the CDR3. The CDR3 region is CSAARQLGYTF. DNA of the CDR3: TGCAGTGCCGCGAGGCAGCTAGGCTACACCTTC.

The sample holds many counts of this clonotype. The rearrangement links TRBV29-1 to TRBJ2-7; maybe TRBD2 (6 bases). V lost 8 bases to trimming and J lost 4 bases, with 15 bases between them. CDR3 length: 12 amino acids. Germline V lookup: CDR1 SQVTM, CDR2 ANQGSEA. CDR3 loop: CSTGDGLYEQYF. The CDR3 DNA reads TGCAGCACGGGGGACGGACTTTACGAGCAGTACTTC.

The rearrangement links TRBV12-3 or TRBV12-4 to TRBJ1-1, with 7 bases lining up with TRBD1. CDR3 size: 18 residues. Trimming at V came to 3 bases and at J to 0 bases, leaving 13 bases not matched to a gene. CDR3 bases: TGTGCCAGCAGTTTCCTAAGACAGGGTCGAGGGATGAACACTGAAGCTTTCTTT. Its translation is CASSFLRQGRGMNTEAFF.

CDR3: CSAPDRASSYEQYF. DNA for the CDR3: TGCAGTGCTCCCGACAGGGCTAGCTCCTACGAGCAGTACTTC. The chain recombines TRBV20-1 with TRBJ2-7, with 7 bases that match TRBD1. In germline, CDR1 is DFQATT, CDR2 SNEGSKA (reference sequence). Germline trimming cut 5 bases from V and 0 bases from J; bases unmatched to any gene: 7. The CDR3 has 14 residues.

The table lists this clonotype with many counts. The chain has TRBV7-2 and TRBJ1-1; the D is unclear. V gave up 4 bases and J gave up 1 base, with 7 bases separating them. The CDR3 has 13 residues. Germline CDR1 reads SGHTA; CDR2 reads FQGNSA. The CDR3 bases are TGTGCCAGCAGCTACCCTCAGAACACTGAAGCTTTCTTT. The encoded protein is CASSYPQNTEAFF.

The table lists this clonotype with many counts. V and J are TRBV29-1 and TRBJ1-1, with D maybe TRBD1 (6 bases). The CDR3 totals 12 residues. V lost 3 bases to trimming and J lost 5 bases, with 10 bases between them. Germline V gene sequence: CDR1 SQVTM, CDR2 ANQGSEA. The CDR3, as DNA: TGCAGCGTTGACGAGGGGGGGACTGAAGCTTTCTTT. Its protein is CSVDEGGTEAFF. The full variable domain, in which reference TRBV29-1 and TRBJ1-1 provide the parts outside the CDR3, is SAVISQKPSRDICQRGTSLTIQCQVDSQVTMMFWYRQQPGQSLTLIATANQGSEATYESGFVIDKFPISRPNLTFSTLTVSNMSPEDSSIYLCSVDEGGTEAFFGQGTRLTVV.

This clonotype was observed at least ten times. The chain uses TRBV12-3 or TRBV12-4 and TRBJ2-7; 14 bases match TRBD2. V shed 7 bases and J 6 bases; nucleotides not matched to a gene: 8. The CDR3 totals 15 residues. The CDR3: CASTPGTSGSGEQYF. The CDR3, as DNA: TGTGCCAGCACCCCCGGGACTAGCGGGAGTGGCGAGCAGTACTTC.

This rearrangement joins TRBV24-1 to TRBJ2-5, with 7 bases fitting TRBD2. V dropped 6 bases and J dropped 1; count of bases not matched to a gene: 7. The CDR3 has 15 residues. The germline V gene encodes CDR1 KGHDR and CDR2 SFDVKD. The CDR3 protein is CATSPAGTTQETQYF. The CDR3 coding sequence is TGTGCCACCAGTCCTGCTGGGACTACCCAAGAGACCCAGTACTTC.

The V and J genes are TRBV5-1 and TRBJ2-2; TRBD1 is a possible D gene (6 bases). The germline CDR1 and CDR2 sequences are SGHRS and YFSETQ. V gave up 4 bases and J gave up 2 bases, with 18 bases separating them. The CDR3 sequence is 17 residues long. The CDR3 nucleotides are TGCGCCAGCAGCCCCGGAAGGGGGAGCGGTAACACCGGGGAGCTGTTTTTT. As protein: CASSPGRGSGNTGELFF.

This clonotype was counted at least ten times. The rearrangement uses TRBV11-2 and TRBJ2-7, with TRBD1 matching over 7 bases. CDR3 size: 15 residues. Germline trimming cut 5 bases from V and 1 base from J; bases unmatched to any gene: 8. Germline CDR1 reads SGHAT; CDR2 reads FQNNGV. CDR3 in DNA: TGTGCCAGCAGCGGAAGACAGGGTGGGTCCTACGAGCAGTACTTC. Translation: CASSGRQGGSYEQYF.

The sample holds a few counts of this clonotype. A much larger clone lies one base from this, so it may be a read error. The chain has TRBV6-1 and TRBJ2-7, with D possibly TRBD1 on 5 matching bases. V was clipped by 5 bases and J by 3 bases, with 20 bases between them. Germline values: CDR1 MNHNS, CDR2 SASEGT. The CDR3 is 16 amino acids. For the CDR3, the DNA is TGTGCCAGCAGTCCATCGATAGGGGTCTACTTCTACGAGCAGTACTTC. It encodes CASSPSIGVYFYEQYF.

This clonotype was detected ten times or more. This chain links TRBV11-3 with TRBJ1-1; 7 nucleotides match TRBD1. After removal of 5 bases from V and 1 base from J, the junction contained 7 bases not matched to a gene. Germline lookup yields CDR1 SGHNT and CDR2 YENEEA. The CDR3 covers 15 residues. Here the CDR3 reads CASSGLTGENTEAFF. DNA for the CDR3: TGTGCCAGCAGCGGCCTCACAGGGGAGAACACTGAAGCTTTCTTT.

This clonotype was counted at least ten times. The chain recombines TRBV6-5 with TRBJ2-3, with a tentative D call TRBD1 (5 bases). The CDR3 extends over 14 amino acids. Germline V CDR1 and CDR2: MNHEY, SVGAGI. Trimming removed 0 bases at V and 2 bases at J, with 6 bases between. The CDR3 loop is CASSYSGATDTQYF. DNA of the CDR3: TGTGCCAGCAGTTACTCAGGGGCCACAGATACGCAGTATTTT.

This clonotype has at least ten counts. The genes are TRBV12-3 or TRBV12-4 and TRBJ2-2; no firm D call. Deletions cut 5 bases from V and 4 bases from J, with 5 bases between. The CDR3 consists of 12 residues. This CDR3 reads CASSDITGELFF. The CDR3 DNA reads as TGTGCCAGCAGTGATATCACCGGGGAGCTGTTTTTT.

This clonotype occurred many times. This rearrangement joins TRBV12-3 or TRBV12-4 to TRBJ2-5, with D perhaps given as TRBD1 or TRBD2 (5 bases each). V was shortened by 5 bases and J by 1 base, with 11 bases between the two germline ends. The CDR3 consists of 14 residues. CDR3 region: CASSEGPIQETQYF. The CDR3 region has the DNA TGTGCCAGCAGTGAGGGGCCTATCCAAGAGACCCAGTACTTC.

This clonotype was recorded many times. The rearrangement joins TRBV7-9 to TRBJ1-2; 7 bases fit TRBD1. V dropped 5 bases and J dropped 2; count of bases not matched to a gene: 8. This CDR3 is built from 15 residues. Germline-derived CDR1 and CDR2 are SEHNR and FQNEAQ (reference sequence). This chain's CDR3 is CASSPQGTANYGYTF. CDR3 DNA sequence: TGTGCCAGCAGCCCCCAGGGGACAGCAAACTATGGCTACACCTTC.